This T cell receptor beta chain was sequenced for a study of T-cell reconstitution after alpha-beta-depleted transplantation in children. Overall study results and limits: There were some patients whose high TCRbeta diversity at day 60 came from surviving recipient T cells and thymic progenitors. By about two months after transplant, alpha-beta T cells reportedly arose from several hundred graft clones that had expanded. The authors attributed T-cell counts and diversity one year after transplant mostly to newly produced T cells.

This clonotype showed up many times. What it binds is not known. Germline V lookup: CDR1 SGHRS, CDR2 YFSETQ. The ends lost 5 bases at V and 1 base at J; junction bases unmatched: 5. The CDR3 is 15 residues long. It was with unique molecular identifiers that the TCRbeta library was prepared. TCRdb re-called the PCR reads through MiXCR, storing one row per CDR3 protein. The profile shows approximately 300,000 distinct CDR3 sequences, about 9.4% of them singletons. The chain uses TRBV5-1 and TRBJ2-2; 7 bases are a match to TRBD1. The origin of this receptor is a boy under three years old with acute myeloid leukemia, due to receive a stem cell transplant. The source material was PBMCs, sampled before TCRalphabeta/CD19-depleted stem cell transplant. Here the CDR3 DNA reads TGCGCCAGCAGGTTAGGGACAGAGAACACCGGGGAGCTGTTTTTT. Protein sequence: CASRLGTENTGELFF.